This passage covers 14 T cell receptor beta chains from one sample sequenced in a study of cytomegalovirus exposure and HLA in healthy donors. PCR employed 60 Vbeta and 13 Jbeta primers. Libraries were prepared by immunoSEQ multiplex PCR; TCRdb keeps only in-frame clonotypes and omits some of them. The sample includes some 100,000 clones, approximately 80% of them seen just once. Sequenced material: PBMCs. These receptors came from a man aged 35-49 years in good health and CMV-seropositive.

There are a few counts of this clone. This chain links TRBV6-5 with TRBJ2-7; 9 bases match TRBD1. Germline V gene sequence: CDR1 MNHEY, CDR2 SVGAGI. This CDR3 comprises 15 residues. The V gene end was trimmed by 2 bases and the J gene end by 3 bases; junction bases not matched to a gene: 5. CDR3 loop: CASSYLGQGYYEQYF. The CDR3 nucleotides read TGTGCCAGCAGTTACCTGGGACAGGGCTACTACGAGCAGTACTTC.

This chain connects TRBV11-2 to TRBJ2-3; D remains ambiguous. Germline V gene lookup returns CDR1 SGHAT and CDR2 FQNNGV. The CDR3 consists of 17 residues. Trimming took 2 bases from V and 3 from J, leaving 18 bases between them. The DNA of the CDR3 is TGTGCCAGCAGCTTAAGGCTTGGCCTCGAGGTAACAGATACGCAGTATTTT. Encoded protein: CASSLRLGLEVTDTQYF.

The CDR3 sequence: CASSLGGGNTGELFF. The CDR3 region has the DNA TGCGCCAGCAGCTTAGGAGGGGGCAACACCGGGGAGCTGTTTTTT. The chain recombines TRBV5-1 with TRBJ2-2, with a tentative D call TRBD1 (7 bases). The CDR3 covers 15 residues. Per germline, CDR1 SGHRS and CDR2 YFSETQ. Trimming shortened V by 2 bases and J by 2 bases, and 10 bases separated the two germline ends.

This chain joins TRBV2 and TRBJ1-1; possibly TRBD1 for D (5 bases). The germline V gene has CDR1 SNHLY and CDR2 FYNNEI. V shed 6 bases and J shed 5 bases, with 16 bases lying between them. The CDR3 runs 14 residues. CDR3 DNA: TGTGCCAGCAGGGACACACCACAACGGACTGAAGCTTTCTTT. Encoded protein: CASRDTPQRTEAFF.

A note on this clone: At the DNA level, this CDR3 is encoded by other sequences in the same sample as well. The chain combines TRBV19 with TRBJ2-7, with a weak D call TRBD1 (7 bases). Germline values: CDR1 LNHDA, CDR2 SQIVND (reference sequence). Trimming removed 2 bases at V and 4 bases at J, with 18 bases between. This CDR3 region has 16 residues. DNA for the CDR3: TGTGCCAGTAGTATACCTTCTGGAGGGGGCGGTTACGAGCAGTACTTC. It codes for CASSIPSGGGGYEQYF.

This clone is labeled medium-sized. This CDR3 reads CASSQDAAANQPQHF. The CDR3 bases are TGCGCCAGCAGCCAAGATGCGGCCGCCAATCAGCCCCAGCATTTT. The chain links TRBV4-1 to TRBJ1-5; no firm D call. The CDR3 loop spans 15 amino acids. Per germline, CDR1 MGHRA and CDR2 YSYEKL. Trimming stripped 0 bases from V and 3 bases from J, with 9 bases between.

The gene calls are TRBV6-5 and TRBJ1-6; D not certain. V was cut by 7 bases and J by 8 bases, with 9 bases left in between. CDR1 is MNHEY and CDR2 is SVGAGI in the germline V gene. The CDR3 has 12 amino acids. For the CDR3, the DNA is TGTGCCAGCAAAGCGTTAGATTCACCCCTCCACTTT. Translation: CASKALDSPLHF.

The chain combines TRBV7-3 with TRBJ1-6, with 8 bases that match TRBD1. Per germline, CDR1 SGHTA and CDR2 FQGTGA. V trimming: 0 bases; J trimming: 4 bases; junction bases outside the gene matches: 2. This CDR3 contains 16 residues. The CDR3 here is CASSLTGQGYNSPLHF. The CDR3 nucleotides are TGTGCCAGCAGCTTAACCGGACAGGGTTATAATTCACCCCTCCACTTT.

This clone was observed a handful of times. The chain is built from TRBV2 and TRBJ2-1; tentative D call: TRBD2 (5 bases). Germline values: CDR1 SNHLY, CDR2 FYNNEI. The CDR3 runs 13 residues. Between the trimmed V and J ends, which lost 7 bases and 5 bases, there was a span of 12 bases. CDR3 nucleotide sequence: TGTGCCAGCACGAGGGATATCGACAATGAGCAGTTCTTC. Its protein product is CASTRDIDNEQFF. Complete variable domain (other parts from reference TRBV2 and TRBJ2-1): EPEVTQTPSHQVTQMGQEVILRCVPISNHLYFYWYRQILGQKVEFLVSFYNNEISEKSEIFDDQFSVERPDGSNFTLKIRSTKLEDSAMYFCASTRDIDNEQFFGPGTRLTVL.

This clone was seen a few times. The V gene is TRBV7-3, the J gene TRBJ2-1; 11 nucleotides line up with TRBD2. Germline values: CDR1 SGHTA, CDR2 FQGTGA. The V segment lost 6 bases and the J segment 2 bases; nucleotides outside the gene matches: 21. The CDR3 has 21 residues. CDR3 in DNA: TGTGCCAGCAGTCCAAGTCTGGGCCTAGCGGGGGGACTTCGCACCTACAATGAGCAGTTCTTC. Amino acid sequence: CASSPSLGLAGGLRTYNEQFF.

This clone turned up a few times. This chain connects TRBV7-2 to TRBJ1-2, with TRBD1 identical over 7 bases. The CDR3 extends over 14 amino acids. V lost 4 bases, J lost 4 bases, and 6 bases stayed unmatched. Germline CDR1 and CDR2: SGHTA and FQGNSA. As DNA, the CDR3 is TGTGCCAGCAGCTCAGGGGGAGCCACCTATGGCTACACCTTC. It specifies CASSSGGATYGYTF.

This clone has only a few counts. J is TRBJ2-3 and V is TRBV27; TRBD1 matches at 9 bases. The CDR3 extends over 15 amino acids. Germline assignment: CDR1 MNHEY and CDR2 SMNVEV (reference sequence). Germline trimming cut 5 bases from V and 4 bases from J; bases unmatched to any gene: 7. CDR3 in DNA: TGTGCCAGCAGTAGGGACAGGGTTAGGTCAGATACGCAGTATTTT. This translates into CASSRDRVRSDTQYF.

On this clone: Distinct nucleotide sequences in the sample also encode this CDR3. The V call is TRBV6-4, the J call TRBJ2-3; 8 positions agree with TRBD2. J was trimmed by 6 bases and V by 0 bases; bases with no gene match: 2. Germline lookup yields CDR1 MRHNA and CDR2 SNTAGT. The CDR3 covers 14 residues. CDR3 nucleotide sequence: TGTGCCAGCAGTGACTCCGGGGGGGCCGATACGCAGTATTTT. Its translation is CASSDSGGADTQYF.

This clone turned up a few times. The chain is built from TRBV6-6 and TRBJ2-7; 7 nucleotides line up with TRBD1. V lost 6 bases, J lost 4 bases, and 9 bases stayed unmatched. The CDR3 is 14 residues long. The V gene's germline CDR1 is MNHNY and CDR2 SVGAGI (reference sequence). In nucleotides, the CDR3 is TGTGCCAGCAGGGCCCCGGGACAGATTTACGAGCAGTACTTC. Residues: CASRAPGQIYEQYF.